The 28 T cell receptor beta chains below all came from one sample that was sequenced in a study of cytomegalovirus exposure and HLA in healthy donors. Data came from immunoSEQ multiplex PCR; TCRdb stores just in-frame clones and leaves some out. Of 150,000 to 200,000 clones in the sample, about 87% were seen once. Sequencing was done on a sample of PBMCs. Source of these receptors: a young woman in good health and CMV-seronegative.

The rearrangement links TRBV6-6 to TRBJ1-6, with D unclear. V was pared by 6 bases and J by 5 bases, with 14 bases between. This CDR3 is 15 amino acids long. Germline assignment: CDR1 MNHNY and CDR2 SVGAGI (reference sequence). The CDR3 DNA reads TGTGCCAGCAGCTCTAATGAGGGTGATAATTCACCCCTCCACTTT. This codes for CASSSNEGDNSPLHF.

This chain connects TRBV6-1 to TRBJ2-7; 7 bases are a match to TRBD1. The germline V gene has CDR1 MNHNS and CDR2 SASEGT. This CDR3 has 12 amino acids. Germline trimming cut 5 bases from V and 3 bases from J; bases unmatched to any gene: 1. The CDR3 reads CASSPGGYEQYF. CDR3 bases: TGTGCCAGCAGTCCAGGGGGCTACGAGCAGTACTTC.

The CDR3 is CASSPRRSSYEQYF. The CDR3 DNA sequence: TGTGCCAGCTCCCCAAGACGGAGCTCCTACGAGCAGTACTTC. V usage is TRBV18 and J usage is TRBJ2-7; no firm D call. The germline CDR1 and CDR2 sequences are KGHSH and LQKENI. This CDR3 is 14 amino acids long. With 6 bases removed from V and 0 bases from J, the gap between germline ends came to 12 bases.

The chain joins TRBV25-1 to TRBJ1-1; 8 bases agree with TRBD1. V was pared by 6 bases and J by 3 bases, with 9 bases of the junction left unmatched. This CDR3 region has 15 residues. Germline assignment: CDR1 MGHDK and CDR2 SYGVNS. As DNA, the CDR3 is TGTGCCAGCAGGTCGGACAGGGATTATGACACTGAAGCTTTCTTT. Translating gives CASRSDRDYDTEAFF.

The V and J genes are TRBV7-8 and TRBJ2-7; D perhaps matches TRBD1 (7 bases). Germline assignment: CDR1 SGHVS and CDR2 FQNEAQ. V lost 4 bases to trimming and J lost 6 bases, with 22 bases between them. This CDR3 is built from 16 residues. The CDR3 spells CASSSTPGTARGEQYF. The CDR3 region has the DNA TGTGCCAGCAGCTCGACCCCGGGGACAGCGCGGGGCGAGCAGTACTTC.

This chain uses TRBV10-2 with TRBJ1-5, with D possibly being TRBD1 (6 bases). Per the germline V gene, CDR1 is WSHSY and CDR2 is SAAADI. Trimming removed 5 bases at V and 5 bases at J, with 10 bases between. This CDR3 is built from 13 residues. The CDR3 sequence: CASSTGYYQPQHF. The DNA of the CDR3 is TGCGCCAGCAGTACAGGGTATTATCAGCCCCAGCATTTT.

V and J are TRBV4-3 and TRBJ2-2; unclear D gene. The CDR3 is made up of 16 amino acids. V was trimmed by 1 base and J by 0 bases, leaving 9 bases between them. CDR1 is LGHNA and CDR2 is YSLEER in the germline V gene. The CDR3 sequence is CASSQVPGSNTGELFF. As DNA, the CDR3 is TGCGCCAGCAGCCAAGTGCCAGGATCGAACACCGGGGAGCTGTTTTTT.

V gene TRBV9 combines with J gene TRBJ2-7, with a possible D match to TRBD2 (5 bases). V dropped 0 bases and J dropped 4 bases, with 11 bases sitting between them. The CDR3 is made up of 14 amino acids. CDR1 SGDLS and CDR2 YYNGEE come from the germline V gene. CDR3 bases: TGTGCCAGCAGCGTAGGCCCGGGGAAATACGAGCAGTACTTC. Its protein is CASSVGPGKYEQYF. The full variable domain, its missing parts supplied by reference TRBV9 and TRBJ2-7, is DSGVTQTPKHLITATGQRVTLRCSPRSGDLSVYWYQQSLDQGLQFLIQYYNGEERAKGNILERFSAQQFPDLHSELNLSSLELGDSALYFCASSVGPGKYEQYFGPGTRLTVT.

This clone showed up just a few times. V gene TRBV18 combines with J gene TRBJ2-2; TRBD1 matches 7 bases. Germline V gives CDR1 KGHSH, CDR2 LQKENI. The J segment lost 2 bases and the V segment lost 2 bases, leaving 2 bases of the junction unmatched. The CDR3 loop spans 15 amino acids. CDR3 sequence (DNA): TGTGCCAGCTCACCAGACAGGGCCAACACCGGGGAGCTGTTTTTT. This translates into CASSPDRANTGELFF.

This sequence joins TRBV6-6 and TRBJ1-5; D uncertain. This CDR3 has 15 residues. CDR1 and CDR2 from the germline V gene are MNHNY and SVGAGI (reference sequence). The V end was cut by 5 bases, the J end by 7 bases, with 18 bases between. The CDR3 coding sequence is TGTGCCAGCAGTCACACGGCCCCAGAGAGGCAGCCCCAGCATTTT. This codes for CASSHTAPERQPQHF.

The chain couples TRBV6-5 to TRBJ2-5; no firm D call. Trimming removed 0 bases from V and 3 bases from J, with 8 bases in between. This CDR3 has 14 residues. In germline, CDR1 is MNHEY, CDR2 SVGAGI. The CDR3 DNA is TGTGCCAGCAGTTACTCGATTGAGGAAGAGACCCAGTACTTC. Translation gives CASSYSIEEETQYF.

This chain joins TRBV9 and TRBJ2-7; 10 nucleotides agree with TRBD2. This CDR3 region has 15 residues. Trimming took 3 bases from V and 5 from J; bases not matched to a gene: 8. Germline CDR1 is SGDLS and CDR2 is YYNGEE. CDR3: CASSDPSGGRDEQYF. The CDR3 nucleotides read TGTGCCAGCAGCGATCCTAGCGGGGGCCGGGACGAGCAGTACTTC. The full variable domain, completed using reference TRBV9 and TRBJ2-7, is DSGVTQTPKHLITATGQRVTLRCSPRSGDLSVYWYQQSLDQGLQFLIQYYNGEERAKGNILERFSAQQFPDLHSELNLSSLELGDSALYFCASSDPSGGRDEQYFGPGTRLTVT.

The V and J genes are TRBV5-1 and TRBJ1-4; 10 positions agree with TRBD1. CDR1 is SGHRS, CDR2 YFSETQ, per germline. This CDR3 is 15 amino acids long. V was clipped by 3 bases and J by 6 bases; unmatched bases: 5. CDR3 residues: CASSSPGTGDEKLFF. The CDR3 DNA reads TGCGCCAGCAGCTCCCCCGGGACAGGGGATGAAAAACTGTTTTTT.

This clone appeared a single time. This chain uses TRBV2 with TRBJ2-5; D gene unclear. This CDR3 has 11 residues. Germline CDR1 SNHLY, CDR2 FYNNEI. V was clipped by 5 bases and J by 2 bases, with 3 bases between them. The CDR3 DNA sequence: TGTGCCAGCAGTCAACAAGAGACCCAGTACTTC. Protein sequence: CASSQQETQYF.

The CDR3 reads CASSSYSNTEAFF. CDR3 DNA sequence: TGTGCCAGCTCATCCTACTCGAACACTGAAGCTTTCTTT. The rearrangement uses TRBV18 and TRBJ1-1; D is uncertain. This CDR3 region has 13 residues. Germline V gene lookup returns CDR1 KGHSH and CDR2 LQKENI. Between the trimmed V and J ends, which lost 5 bases and 1 base, there was a span of 8 bases.

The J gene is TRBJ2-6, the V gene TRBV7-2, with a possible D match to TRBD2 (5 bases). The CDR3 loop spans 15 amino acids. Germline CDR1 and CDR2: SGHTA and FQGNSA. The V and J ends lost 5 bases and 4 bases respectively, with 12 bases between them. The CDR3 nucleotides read TGTGCCAGCAGCCCCGGGGAAGCCGGGGCCAACGTCCTGACTTTC. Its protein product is CASSPGEAGANVLTF.

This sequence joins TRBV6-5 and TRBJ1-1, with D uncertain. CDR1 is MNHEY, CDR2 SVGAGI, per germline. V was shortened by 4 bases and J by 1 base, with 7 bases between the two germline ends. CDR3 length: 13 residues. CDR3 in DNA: TGTGCCAGCAGTTTCCTTCGGAACACTGAAGCTTTCTTT. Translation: CASSFLRNTEAFF.

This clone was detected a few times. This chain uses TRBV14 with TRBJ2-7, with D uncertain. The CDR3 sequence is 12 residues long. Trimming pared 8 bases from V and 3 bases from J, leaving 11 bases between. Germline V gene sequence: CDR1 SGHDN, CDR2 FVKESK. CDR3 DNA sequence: TGTGCCAGCGCCGGCGGATTCTACGAGCAGTACTTC. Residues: CASAGGFYEQYF.

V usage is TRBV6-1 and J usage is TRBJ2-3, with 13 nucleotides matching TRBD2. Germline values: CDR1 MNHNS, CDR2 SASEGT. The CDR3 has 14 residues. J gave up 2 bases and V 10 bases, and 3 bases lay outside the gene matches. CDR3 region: CATGTSGDTDTQYF. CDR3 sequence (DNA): TGTGCCACAGGGACTAGCGGGGACACAGATACGCAGTATTTT.

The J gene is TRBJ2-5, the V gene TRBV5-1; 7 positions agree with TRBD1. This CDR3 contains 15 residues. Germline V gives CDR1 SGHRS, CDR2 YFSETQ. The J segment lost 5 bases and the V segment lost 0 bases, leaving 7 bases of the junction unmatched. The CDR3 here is CASSLAKGASETQYF. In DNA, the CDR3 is TGCGCCAGCAGCTTGGCAAAGGGGGCTTCGGAGACCCAGTACTTC. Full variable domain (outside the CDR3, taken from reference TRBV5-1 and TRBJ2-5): KAGVTQTPRYLIKTRGQQVTLSCSPISGHRSVSWYQQTPGQGLQFLFEYFSETQRNKGNFPGRFSGRQFSNSRSEMNVSTLELGDSALYLCASSLAKGASETQYFGPGTRLLVL.

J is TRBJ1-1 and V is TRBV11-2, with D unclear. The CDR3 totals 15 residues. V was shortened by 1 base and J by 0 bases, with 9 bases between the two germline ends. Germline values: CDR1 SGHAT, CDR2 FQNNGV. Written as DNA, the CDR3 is TGTGCCAGCAGCTTAGTACGGAGGATGAACACTGAAGCTTTCTTT. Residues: CASSLVRRMNTEAFF.

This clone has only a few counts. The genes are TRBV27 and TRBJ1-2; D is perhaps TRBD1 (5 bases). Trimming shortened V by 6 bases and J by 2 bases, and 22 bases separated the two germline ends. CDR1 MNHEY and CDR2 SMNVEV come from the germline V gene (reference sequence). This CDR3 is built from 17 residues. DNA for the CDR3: TGTGCCAGCAGCCTCACTCAAGCGGGACGGTCAAACTATGGCTACACCTTC. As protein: CASSLTQAGRSNYGYTF.

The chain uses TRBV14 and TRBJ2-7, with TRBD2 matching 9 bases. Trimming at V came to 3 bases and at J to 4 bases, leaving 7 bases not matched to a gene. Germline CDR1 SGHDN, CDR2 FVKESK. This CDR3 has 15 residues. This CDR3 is CASSQLRGRGYEQYF. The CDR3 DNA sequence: TGTGCCAGCAGCCAGCTGCGCGGGAGGGGATACGAGCAGTACTTC.

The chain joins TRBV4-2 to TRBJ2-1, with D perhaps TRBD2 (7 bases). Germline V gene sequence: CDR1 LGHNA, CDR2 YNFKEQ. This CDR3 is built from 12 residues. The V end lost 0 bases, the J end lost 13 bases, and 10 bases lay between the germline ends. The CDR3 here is CASSQDRGAQFF. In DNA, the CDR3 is TGTGCCAGCAGCCAAGATCGGGGGGCTCAGTTCTTC.

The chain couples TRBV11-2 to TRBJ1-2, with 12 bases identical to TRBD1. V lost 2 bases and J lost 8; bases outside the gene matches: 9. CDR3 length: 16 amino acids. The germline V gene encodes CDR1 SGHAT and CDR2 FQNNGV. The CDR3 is CASSLSLGQGASGYTF. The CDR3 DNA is TGTGCCAGCAGCTTATCGCTGGGACAGGGGGCGTCAGGCTACACCTTC.

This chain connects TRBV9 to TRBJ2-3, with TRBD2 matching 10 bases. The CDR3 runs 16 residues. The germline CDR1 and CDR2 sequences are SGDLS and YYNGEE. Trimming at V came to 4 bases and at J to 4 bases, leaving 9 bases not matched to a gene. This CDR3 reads CASSQNSGGRSDTQYF. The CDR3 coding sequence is TGTGCCAGCAGCCAAAATAGCGGGGGGAGGTCAGATACGCAGTATTTT. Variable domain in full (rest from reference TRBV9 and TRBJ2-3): DSGVTQTPKHLITATGQRVTLRCSPRSGDLSVYWYQQSLDQGLQFLIQYYNGEERAKGNILERFSAQQFPDLHSELNLSSLELGDSALYFCASSQNSGGRSDTQYFGPGTRLTVL.

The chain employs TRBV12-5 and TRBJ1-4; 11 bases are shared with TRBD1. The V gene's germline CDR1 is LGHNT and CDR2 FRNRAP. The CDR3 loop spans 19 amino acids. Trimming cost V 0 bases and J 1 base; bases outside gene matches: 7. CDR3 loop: CASGLVRTGGIGTNEKLFF. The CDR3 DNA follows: TGTGCTAGTGGTTTGGTACGGACAGGGGGCATTGGAACTAATGAAAAACTGTTTTTT.

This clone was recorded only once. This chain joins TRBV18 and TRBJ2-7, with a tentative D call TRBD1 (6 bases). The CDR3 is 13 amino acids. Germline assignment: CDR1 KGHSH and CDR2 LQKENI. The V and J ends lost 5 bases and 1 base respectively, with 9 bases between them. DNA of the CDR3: TGTGCCAGCTCAAAAGACAGGTCCTACGAGCAGTACTTC. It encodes CASSKDRSYEQYF.